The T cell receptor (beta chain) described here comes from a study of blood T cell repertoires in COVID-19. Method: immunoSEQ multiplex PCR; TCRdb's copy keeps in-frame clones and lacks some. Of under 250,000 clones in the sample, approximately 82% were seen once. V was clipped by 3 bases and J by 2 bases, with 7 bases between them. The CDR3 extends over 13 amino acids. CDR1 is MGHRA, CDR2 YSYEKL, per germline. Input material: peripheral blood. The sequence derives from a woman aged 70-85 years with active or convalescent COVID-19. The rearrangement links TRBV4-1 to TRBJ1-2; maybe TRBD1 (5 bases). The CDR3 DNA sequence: TGCGCCAGCAGCCAGACAGAGAACTATGGCTACACCTTC. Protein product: CASSQTENYGYTF.